The 20 T cell receptor beta chains presented below share a single source sample, sequenced in a study of OX40 agonist ivuxolimab in advanced cancers. TCRdb's copy holds only in-frame clones and misses some; the assay was immunoSEQ multiplex PCR. The data hold about 76,000 clones, with around nine tenths observed a single time. This specimen was CD4+ or CD8+ T cells sorted from blood, taken in a trial of the OX40 agonist ivuxolimab. The receptors originated from an adult with an advanced solid tumor such as melanoma, head and neck, liver or kidney cancer.

The gene calls are TRBV7-8 and TRBJ2-6; D is undetermined. Trimming removed 5 bases from V and 0 bases from J, with 8 bases in between. CDR3 length equals 15 residues. Looked up from germline, CDR1 is SGHVS and CDR2 is FQNEAQ. The CDR3 DNA is TGTGCCAGCAGCCAAATGAGCTCTGGGGCCAACGTCCTGACTTTC. Protein sequence: CASSQMSSGANVLTF.

The V call is TRBV19, the J call TRBJ2-6; D gene ambiguous. The CDR3 is 15 residues long. V was cut by 4 bases and J by 4 bases, with 11 bases left in between. The V gene's germline CDR1 is LNHDA and CDR2 SQIVND (reference sequence). CDR3 sequence: CASSNDRPGANVLTF. CDR3 sequence (DNA): TGTGCCAGTAGTAACGACCGGCCCGGGGCCAACGTCCTGACTTTC.

The rearrangement uses TRBV11-3 and TRBJ2-5, with 8 bases fitting TRBD2. From germline, CDR1 is SGHNT and CDR2 YENEEA. The length of the CDR3 is 14 residues. Germline trimming cut 5 bases from V and 5 bases from J; bases unmatched to any gene: 7. CDR3 loop: CASSDSGRGETQYF. The CDR3 DNA reads as TGTGCCAGCAGCGACTCCGGGAGGGGGGAGACCCAGTACTTC.

The chain employs TRBV5-4 and TRBJ2-7; a possible D gene is TRBD2 (5 bases). The CDR3 loop spans 14 amino acids. Germline V gives CDR1 SGHNT, CDR2 YYREEE (reference sequence). V was clipped by 4 bases and J by 5 bases, with 16 bases between them. Here the CDR3 DNA reads TGTGCCAGCAGCCACCCCCCTAGCTTTCACGAGCAGTACTTC. Residues: CASSHPPSFHEQYF.

This rearrangement joins TRBV12-5 to TRBJ1-2; 11 positions match TRBD1. In germline, CDR1 is LGHNT, CDR2 FRNRAP. The V segment lost 1 base and the J segment 4 bases; nucleotides outside the gene matches: 2. This CDR3 is 15 amino acids long. The CDR3 loop is CASGLAGTGGYGYTF. The CDR3, as DNA: TGTGCTAGTGGTTTGGCCGGGACAGGGGGCTATGGCTACACCTTC.

The V and J genes are TRBV7-3 and TRBJ2-7, with TRBD1 as a possible D gene (6 bases). Germline V lookup: CDR1 SGHTA, CDR2 FQGTGA. The CDR3 runs to 17 residues. V lost 2 bases, J lost 2 bases, and 19 bases lay in between. For the CDR3, the DNA is TGTGCCAGCAGCTTAGATGTTGAGGGGGATCCGACCTACGAGCAGTACGTC. Translation: CASSLDVEGDPTYEQYV.

The table lists this clone with a few counts. The chain couples TRBV2 to TRBJ1-6; D unresolved. With 3 bases removed from V and 2 bases from J, the gap between germline ends came to 8 bases. The length of the CDR3 is 15 residues. Germline CDR1 and CDR2: SNHLY and FYNNEI. The CDR3: CASSDGKTYNSPLHF. The CDR3 DNA follows: TGTGCCAGCAGTGACGGGAAGACCTATAATTCACCCCTCCACTTT.

A few counts support this clone. The genes are TRBV6-6 and TRBJ2-1; D gene ambiguous. This CDR3 is 15 amino acids long. Trimming shortened V by 0 bases and J by 6 bases, and 12 bases separated the two germline ends. The V gene's germline CDR1 is MNHNY and CDR2 SVGAGI (reference sequence). The CDR3 reads CASSYSGNWGNEQFF. CDR3 sequence (DNA): TGTGCCAGCAGTTACTCGGGGAACTGGGGCAATGAGCAGTTCTTC.

The chain couples TRBV9 to TRBJ1-2; 10 nucleotides agree with TRBD1. V dropped 4 bases and J dropped 2; count of bases not matched to a gene: 2. Per germline, CDR1 SGDLS and CDR2 YYNGEE. CDR3 length: 14 residues. CDR3 loop: CASSSGQGNYGYTF. In nucleotides, the CDR3 is TGTGCCAGCAGCTCGGGACAGGGGAACTATGGCTACACCTTC. The full variable domain, rest sourced from reference TRBV9 and TRBJ1-2, is DSGVTQTPKHLITATGQRVTLRCSPRSGDLSVYWYQQSLDQGLQFLIQYYNGEERAKGNILERFSAQQFPDLHSELNLSSLELGDSALYFCASSSGQGNYGYTFGSGTRLTVV.

The chain recombines TRBV4-1 with TRBJ1-5, with 8 bases matching TRBD1. The CDR3 is 14 amino acids. V was clipped by 5 bases and J by 6 bases; unmatched bases: 6. CDR1 is MGHRA, CDR2 YSYEKL, per germline. The CDR3 coding sequence is TGCGCCAGCAGCTTCGGACAGGGAGGTCAGCCCCAGCATTTT. It is translated as CASSFGQGGQPQHF.

This chain links TRBV30 with TRBJ2-7; D is undetermined. This CDR3 has 14 amino acids. The germline V gene encodes CDR1 GTSNPN and CDR2 SVGIG (reference sequence). Between the trimmed V and J ends, which lost 3 bases and 1 base, there was a span of 13 bases. In nucleotides, the CDR3 is TGTGCCTGGAGGGTTAGGGAAGGGTCCTACGAGCAGTACTTC. This encodes CAWRVREGSYEQYF.

The V gene is TRBV18, the J gene TRBJ2-3; either TRBD1 or TRBD2 may supply D (5 bases each). This CDR3 region has 14 residues. Germline lookup yields CDR1 KGHSH and CDR2 LQKENI. V gave up 3 bases and J gave up 3 bases, with 10 bases separating them. The CDR3 DNA is TGTGCCAGCTCACCGGGGGTGTGGACAGATACGCAGTATTTT. The encoded protein is CASSPGVWTDTQYF.

The chain couples TRBV5-1 to TRBJ1-2; 9 nucleotides line up with TRBD1. The CDR3 extends over 13 amino acids. Per the germline V gene, CDR1 is SGHRS and CDR2 is YFSETQ. The ends lost 4 bases at V and 10 bases at J; junction bases unmatched: 8. Here the CDR3 reads CASSGRDRDPYTF. CDR3 nucleotide sequence: TGCGCCAGCAGCGGAAGGGACAGGGATCCCTACACCTTC.

The V call is TRBV5-4, the J call TRBJ1-6, with 11 bases aligning to TRBD1. This CDR3 has 16 amino acids. In germline, CDR1 is SGHNT, CDR2 YYREEE (reference sequence). With 4 bases clipped from V and 9 bases from J, the junction kept 9 bases outside the gene matches. CDR3 residues: CASSPAAGTGGSPLHF. The CDR3 coding sequence is TGTGCCAGCAGCCCGGCGGCCGGGACAGGGGGTTCACCCCTCCACTTT.

The CDR3 loop is CASSHRGVGSGNTIYF. In nucleotides, the CDR3 is TGTGCCAGCAGTCATAGGGGAGTAGGGTCTGGAAACACCATATATTTT. The chain recombines TRBV27 with TRBJ1-3; possible D gene TRBD1, 5 bases. From germline, CDR1 is MNHEY and CDR2 SMNVEV (reference sequence). Trimming shortened V by 5 bases and J by 1 base, and 15 bases separated the two germline ends. The CDR3 consists of 16 residues.

The chain has TRBV9 and TRBJ2-2; the match to TRBD1 covers 10 bases. J lost 7 bases, V lost 4 bases, and 4 bases had no gene match. Germline assignment: CDR1 SGDLS and CDR2 YYNGEE. CDR3 length: 14 amino acids. CDR3 in DNA: TGTGCCAGCAGCCCGCGGACAGGGGGCGGGGAGCTGTTTTTT. Protein: CASSPRTGGGELFF.

CDR3 loop: CASSGQGAGSYEQYV. In nucleotides, the CDR3 is TGTGCCAGCAGCGGACAGGGGGCTGGCTCCTACGAGCAGTACGTC. The chain couples TRBV28 to TRBJ2-7; 11 bases are a match to TRBD1. Unmatched junction bases numbered 4, after V lost 6 bases and J lost 0 bases. Germline assignment: CDR1 MDHEN and CDR2 SYDVKM. CDR3 length equals 15 residues.

The genes are TRBV5-6 and TRBJ1-4; 8 nucleotides line up with TRBD1. Germline-derived CDR1 and CDR2 are SGHDT and YYEEEE. The CDR3 extends over 17 amino acids. Trimming removed 2 bases from V and 2 bases from J; junction bases left unmatched: 8. In DNA, the CDR3 is TGTGCCAGCAGCTTCGCAGGGGGCGCAACTACTAATGAAAAACTGTTTTTT. This translates into CASSFAGGATTNEKLFF.

This clone was observed a single time. The rearrangement joins TRBV4-3 to TRBJ2-6; D gene uncertain. Germline V CDR1 and CDR2: LGHNA, YSLEER. There are 17 residues in the CDR3. V lost 3 bases, J lost 2 bases, and 14 bases lay in between. CDR3 region: CASSQNVVRAGANVLTF. CDR3 nucleotides: TGCGCCAGCAGCCAGAACGTGGTTAGGGCTGGGGCCAACGTCCTGACTTTC.

The chain joins TRBV7-2 to TRBJ2-7; D perhaps matches TRBD1 (6 bases). The V and J ends lost 7 bases and 2 bases respectively, with 18 bases between them. CDR1 and CDR2 (germline): SGHTA, FQGNSA. This CDR3 has 15 residues. As DNA, the CDR3 is TGTGCCAGCACCGAGAGGGGGAGTTTTACCTACGAGCAGTACTTC. Its translation is CASTERGSFTYEQYF. Full variable domain (remainder filled in from reference TRBV7-2 and TRBJ2-7): GAGVSQSPSNKVTEKGKDVELRCDPISGHTALYWYRQSLGQGLEFLIYFQGNSAPDKSGLPSDRFSAERTGGSVSTLTIQRTQQEDSAVYLCASTERGSFTYEQYFGPGTRLTVT.